This T cell receptor beta chain is from a study of blood T cell repertoires in COVID-19. The wider study: Italy, Spain and the United States were the sources of the convalescent and acute COVID-19 samples.

V lost 4 bases to trimming and J lost 7 bases; unmatched junction nucleotides: 11. Germline assignment: CDR1 MNHNS and CDR2 SASEGT. The CDR3 sequence is 16 residues long. In the source study's methods: Reference gene primer amplification gave estimated nucleated cell counts. Sequenced by immunoSEQ multiplex PCR; TCRdb stores in-frame clones only, minus some. V, J and clone size are those of that table, while D and trimming were read from the DNA. The sample shows some 100,000 clones, around 87% of them seen only once. Sequenced material: peripheral blood. The sequence derives from a human donor in a cohort sampled during active COVID-19. The genes are TRBV6-1 and TRBJ1-5, with TRBD1 identical over 9 bases. The DNA for the CDR3 is TGTGCCAGCAGTGCAATAGACAGGGGGTCAGGACAGCCCCAGCATTTT. Translation: CASSAIDRGSGQPQHF.